The source of this T cell receptor (beta chain) is a study of shared clonotypes between healthy human individuals. Terminally differentiated effector memory CD45RA+ cells were left out of the naive CD8 fraction, which was CD45RO-negative and positively selected for CCR7. Among the donors, all were Caucasian adults who lived in Nashville, Tennessee. The V gene lost 0 bases and the J gene lost 4 bases, with 13 bases spanning the gap. CDR1 and CDR2 (germline): SEHNR, FQNEAQ (reference sequence). This CDR3 comprises 16 residues. Each subset's genomic DNA was shared equally among a number of immunoSEQ plates. The protocol was immunoSEQ multiplex PCR, while the TCRdb copy is restricted to in-frame clones and leaves out a portion. This table holds about 2 million clones, approximately 94% found once. This clone occurred once.

This clonotype was obtained from a man between 18 and 35 years old in good health. V gene TRBV7-9 combines with J gene TRBJ2-1, with D hard to call. Input material: naive CD8+ T cells sorted from blood. The CDR3 is CASSLAWGSDYNEQFF. In DNA form, the CDR3 reads TGTGCCAGCAGCTTAGCATGGGGTTCGGATTACAATGAGCAGTTCTTC. Supplemented by reference TRBV7-9 and TRBJ2-1, the full variable domain reads DTGVSQNPRHKITKRGQNVTFRCDPISEHNRLYWYRQTLGQGPEFLTYFQNEAQLEKSRLLSDRFSAERPKGSFSTLEIQRTEQGDSAMYLCASSLAWGSDYNEQFFGPGTRLTVL.